This entry lists 8 T cell receptor beta chains sequenced from one sample in a study of T cells in Graves' hyperthyroidism and ophthalmopathy. TCR beta CDR3 sequences were amplified from RNA transcripts. HTBI primers were used for first-round RT-PCR of the TCR CDR3. MiXCR was run by TCRdb on the multiplex PCR reads, yielding one entry per CDR3 protein. The table records a few hundred thousand distinct CDR3 sequences, more than 15% of them present only once. Sequences were obtained from blood. The source of these receptors is a woman under 30 with Graves' hyperthyroidism.

Concerning this clonotype itself: A much larger clone differs from this one at a single base, so this may be a read error. V usage is TRBV5-1 and J usage is TRBJ2-7; D uncertain. Trimming stripped 2 bases from V and 2 bases from J, with 8 bases between. The CDR3 length is 13 residues. Germline CDR1 SGHRS, CDR2 YFSETQ. The CDR3 coding sequence is TGCGCCAGCAGCTTCGCCCGCCCCTACGAGCAGTACTTC. Translated: CASSFARPYEQYF.

This clonotype has a handful of counts. The rearrangement joins TRBV7-9 to TRBJ2-1; 10 nucleotides align to TRBD1. CDR3 length: 15 amino acids. J lost 0 bases, V lost 5 bases, and 1 base had no gene match. The germline gives CDR1 SEHNR, CDR2 FQNEAQ (reference sequence). The CDR3 DNA sequence: TGTGCCAGCAGCGGACAGGGGGGCTCCTACAATGAGCAGTTCTTC. It yields the protein CASSGQGGSYNEQFF.

This clonotype was recorded only once. This chain uses TRBV20-1 with TRBJ1-3, with D uncertain. This CDR3 has 15 amino acids. Trimming took 3 bases from V and 0 from J, leaving 12 bases between them. CDR1 is DFQATT, CDR2 SNEGSKA, per germline (reference sequence). CDR3 sequence: CSARKGQISGNTIYF. Written as DNA, the CDR3 is TGCAGTGCTAGGAAAGGTCAGATCTCTGGAAACACCATATATTTT.

This clonotype was observed many times. CDR3 residues: CSAREASGRAEQYF. The CDR3 coding sequence is TGCAGTGCTAGAGAAGCTAGCGGGAGAGCCGAGCAGTACTTC. The V and J genes are TRBV20-1 and TRBJ2-7; TRBD2 matches at 10 bases. V dropped 0 bases and J dropped 6; count of bases not matched to a gene: 5. The germline V gene encodes CDR1 DFQATT and CDR2 SNEGSKA (reference sequence). The CDR3 sequence is 14 residues long.

The chain joins TRBV5-6 to TRBJ1-4; 7 bases line up with TRBD1. The CDR3 runs to 23 residues. Germline V CDR1 and CDR2: SGHDT, YYEEEE. Losses at the gene ends were 0 bases for V and 3 bases for J; bases not matched to a gene: 26. This chain's CDR3 is CASSLAYRDRFFTGRKANEKLFF. CDR3 in DNA: TGTGCCAGCAGCTTGGCCTATCGGGACAGATTTTTTACTGGCCGGAAGGCTAATGAAAAACTGTTTTTT.

In its sample, this clonotype was seen many times. The chain carries TRBV5-1 and TRBJ2-1; 9 nucleotides line up with TRBD2. Trimming cost V 0 bases and J 8 bases; bases outside gene matches: 3. Germline V gene data show CDR1 as SGHRS and CDR2 as YFSETQ. CDR3 length: 14 amino acids. This chain's CDR3 is CASSLVVAGDEQFF. CDR3 sequence (DNA): TGCGCCAGCAGCTTGGTGGTAGCGGGGGATGAGCAGTTCTTC.

Comment on this clonotype: A much bigger clone sits one base away, suggesting this may be a read error. The chain is built from TRBV6-1 and TRBJ2-7, with 7 bases lining up with TRBD2. Trimming removed 8 bases from V and 5 bases from J; junction bases left unmatched: 15. The CDR3 is 15 residues long. CDR1 and CDR2 from the germline V gene are MNHNS and SASEGT. The CDR3 loop is CASGPRAGRGNEQYF. DNA of the CDR3: TGTGCCAGCGGTCCCCGGGCGGGGAGGGGTAACGAGCAGTACTTC.

This clonotype was detected only a few times. The V and J genes are TRBV14 and TRBJ2-4, with TRBD1 as a possible D gene (5 bases). Germline CDR1 is SGHDN and CDR2 is FVKESK. V was cut by 3 bases and J by 2 bases, with 8 bases left in between. This CDR3 region has 14 residues. CDR3 amino acids: CASSHQGTKNIQYF. The CDR3 DNA sequence: TGTGCCAGCAGCCACCAGGGTACCAAAAACATTCAGTACTTC. Using reference TRBV14 and TRBJ2-4 for the parts outside the CDR3, the full variable domain is EAGVTQFPSHSVIEKGQTVTLRCDPISGHDNLYWYRRVMGKEIKFLLHFVKESKQDESGMPNNRFLAERTGGTYSTLKVQPAELEDSGVYFCASSHQGTKNIQYFGAGTRLSVL.